The clone carrying this TCR beta chain occurred a few times. This specimen belongs to a study of cytomegalovirus exposure and HLA in healthy donors. Study summary: Out of about 410 genotyped donors, about 80% belonged to the Caucasian-associated ancestry cluster.

Use of 60 Vbeta and 13 Jbeta primers characterized the PCR. In the original workflow: Unique TCR beta chains numbered approximately 76 million in a later analysis, with 10 million to 14 million shared. The repertoire was sequenced with immunoSEQ multiplex PCR; TCRdb's copy has only in-frame clones and lacks some. V, J and clone size are those of that table, while D and trimming were read from the DNA. Here the sample spans around 180,000 clones, around 75% being singletons. CDR3 length equals 17 residues. Germline V gene sequence: CDR1 MNHNS, CDR2 SASEGT. V shed 2 bases and J shed 5 bases, with 18 bases lying between them.

Sequencing used PBMCs. The source is a woman aged 25 to 39 in good health and CMV-seropositive. This sequence joins TRBV6-1 and TRBJ2-2, with D possibly matching TRBD2 (6 bases). Here the CDR3 reads CASSESLAGSPTGELFF. DNA for the CDR3: TGTGCCAGCAGTGAATCGTTGGCGGGAAGCCCTACCGGGGAGCTGTTTTTT.